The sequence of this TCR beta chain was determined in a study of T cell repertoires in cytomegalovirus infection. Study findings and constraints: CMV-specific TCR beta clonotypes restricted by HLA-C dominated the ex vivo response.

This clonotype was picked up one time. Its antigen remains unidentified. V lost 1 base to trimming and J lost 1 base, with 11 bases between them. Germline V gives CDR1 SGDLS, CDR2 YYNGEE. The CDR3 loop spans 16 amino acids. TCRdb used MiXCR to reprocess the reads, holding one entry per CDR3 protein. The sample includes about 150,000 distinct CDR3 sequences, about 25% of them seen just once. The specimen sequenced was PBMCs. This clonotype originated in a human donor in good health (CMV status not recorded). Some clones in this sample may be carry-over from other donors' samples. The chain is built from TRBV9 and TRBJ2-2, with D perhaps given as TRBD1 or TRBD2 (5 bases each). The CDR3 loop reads CASSVTWDGNTGELFF. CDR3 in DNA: TGTGCCAGCAGCGTAACATGGGACGGGAACACCGGGGAGCTGTTTTTT.